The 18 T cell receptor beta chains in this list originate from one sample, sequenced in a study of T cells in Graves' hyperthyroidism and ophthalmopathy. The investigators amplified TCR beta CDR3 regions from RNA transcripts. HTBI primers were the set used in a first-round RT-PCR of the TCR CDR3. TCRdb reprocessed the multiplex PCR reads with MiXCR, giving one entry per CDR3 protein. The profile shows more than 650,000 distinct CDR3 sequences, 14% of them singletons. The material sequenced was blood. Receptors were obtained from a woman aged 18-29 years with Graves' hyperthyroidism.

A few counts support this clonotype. The CDR3 nucleotides are TGTGCCAGCAGCGTAGATCTGGGGCGCGGGGCTGAAGCTTTCTTT. Residues: CASSVDLGRGAEAFF. The chain has TRBV9 and TRBJ1-1, with D possibly matching TRBD1 (5 bases). This CDR3 has 15 residues. Trimming removed 0 bases from V and 6 bases from J, with 15 bases in between. Germline CDR1 and CDR2: SGDLS and YYNGEE. Together with reference TRBV9 and TRBJ1-1, the CDR3 gives the full variable domain: DSGVTQTPKHLITATGQRVTLRCSPRSGDLSVYWYQQSLDQGLQFLIQYYNGEERAKGNILERFSAQQFPDLHSELNLSSLELGDSALYFCASSVDLGRGAEAFFGQGTRLTVV.

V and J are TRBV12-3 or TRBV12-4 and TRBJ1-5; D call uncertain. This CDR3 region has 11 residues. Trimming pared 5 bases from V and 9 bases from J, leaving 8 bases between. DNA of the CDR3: TGTGCCAGCAGTACAGTGGGGCCCCAGCATTTT. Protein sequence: CASSTVGPQHF.

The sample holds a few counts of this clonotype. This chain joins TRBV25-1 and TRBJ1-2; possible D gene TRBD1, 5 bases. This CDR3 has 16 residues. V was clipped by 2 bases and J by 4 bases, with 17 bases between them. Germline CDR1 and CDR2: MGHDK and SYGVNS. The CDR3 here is CASSEPYSPGPYGYTF. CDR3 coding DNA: TGTGCCAGCAGTGAACCCTACTCGCCAGGGCCCTATGGCTACACCTTC.

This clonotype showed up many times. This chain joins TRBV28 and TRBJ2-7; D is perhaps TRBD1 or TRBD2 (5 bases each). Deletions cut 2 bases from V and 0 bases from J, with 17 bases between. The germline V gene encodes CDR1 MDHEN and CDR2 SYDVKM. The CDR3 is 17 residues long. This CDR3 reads CASSLLRGASSSYEQYF. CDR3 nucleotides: TGTGCCAGCAGTTTACTCCGAGGGGCGTCAAGCTCCTACGAGCAGTACTTC.

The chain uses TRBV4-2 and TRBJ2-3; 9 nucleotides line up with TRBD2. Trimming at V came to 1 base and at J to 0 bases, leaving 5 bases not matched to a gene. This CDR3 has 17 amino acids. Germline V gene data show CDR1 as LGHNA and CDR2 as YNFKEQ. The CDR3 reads CASSQVLTSGSTDTQYF. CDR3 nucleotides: TGTGCCAGCAGCCAAGTCTTAACTAGCGGGAGCACAGATACGCAGTATTTT.

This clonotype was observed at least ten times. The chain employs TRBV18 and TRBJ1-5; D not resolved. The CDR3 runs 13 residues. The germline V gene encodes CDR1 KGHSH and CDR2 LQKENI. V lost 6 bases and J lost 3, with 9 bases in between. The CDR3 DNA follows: TGTGCCAGCTCCTCAGACACCAATCAGCCCCAGCATTTT. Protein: CASSSDTNQPQHF. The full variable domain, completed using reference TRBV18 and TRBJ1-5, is NAGVMQNPRHLVRRRGQEARLRCSPMKGHSHVYWYRQLPEEGLKFMVYLQKENIIDESGMPKERFSAEFPKEGPSILRIQQVVRGDSAAYFCASSSDTNQPQHFGDGTRLSIL.

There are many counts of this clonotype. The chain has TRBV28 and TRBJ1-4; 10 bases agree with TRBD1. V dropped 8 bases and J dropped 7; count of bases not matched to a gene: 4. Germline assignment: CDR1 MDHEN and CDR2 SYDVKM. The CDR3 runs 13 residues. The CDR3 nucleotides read TGTGCCAGCTCGACAGGGGGCAGTGAAAAACTGTTTTTT. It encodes CASSTGGSEKLFF.

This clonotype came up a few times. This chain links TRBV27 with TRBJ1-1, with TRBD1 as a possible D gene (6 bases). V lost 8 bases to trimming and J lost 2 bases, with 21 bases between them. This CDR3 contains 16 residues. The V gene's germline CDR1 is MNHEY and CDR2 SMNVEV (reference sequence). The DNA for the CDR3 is TGTGCCAGCTCAACCGGGACACTCGTGTCAAACACTGAAGCTTTCTTT. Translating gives CASSTGTLVSNTEAFF.

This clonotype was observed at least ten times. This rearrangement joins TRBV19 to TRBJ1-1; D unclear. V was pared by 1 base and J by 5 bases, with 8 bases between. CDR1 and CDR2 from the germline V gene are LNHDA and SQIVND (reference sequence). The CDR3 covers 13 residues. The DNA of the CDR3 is TGTGCCAGTAGTATAGCCGTAACGACTGAAGCTTTCTTT. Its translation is CASSIAVTTEAFF.

DNA for the CDR3: TGTGCCAGCAGTCTGACAGGGGCCAACGAGCAGTACTTC. It specifies CASSLTGANEQYF. The V gene is TRBV27, the J gene TRBJ2-7, with TRBD1 matching 8 bases. This CDR3 contains 13 residues. V trimming: 5 bases; J trimming: 5 bases; junction bases outside the gene matches: 5. Germline V gene sequence: CDR1 MNHEY, CDR2 SMNVEV (reference sequence).

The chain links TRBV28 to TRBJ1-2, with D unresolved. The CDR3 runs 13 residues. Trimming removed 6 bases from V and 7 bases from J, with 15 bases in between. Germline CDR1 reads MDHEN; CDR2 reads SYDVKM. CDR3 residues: CASSIRAWSGYTF. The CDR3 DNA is TGTGCCAGCAGCATTCGGGCTTGGAGTGGCTACACCTTC.

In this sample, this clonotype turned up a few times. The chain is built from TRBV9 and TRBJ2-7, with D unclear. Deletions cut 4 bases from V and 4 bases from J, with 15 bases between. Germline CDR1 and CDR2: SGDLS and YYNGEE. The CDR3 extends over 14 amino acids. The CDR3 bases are TGTGCCAGCAGCCCTTCAGTCGTTGCGTACGAGCAGTACTTC. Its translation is CASSPSVVAYEQYF.

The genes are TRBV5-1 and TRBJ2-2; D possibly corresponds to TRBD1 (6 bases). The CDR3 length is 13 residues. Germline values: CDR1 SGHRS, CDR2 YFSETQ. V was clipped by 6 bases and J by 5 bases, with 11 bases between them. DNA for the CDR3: TGCGCCAGCAACCCAGGGGAAACCGGGGAGCTGTTTTTT. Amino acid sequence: CASNPGETGELFF.

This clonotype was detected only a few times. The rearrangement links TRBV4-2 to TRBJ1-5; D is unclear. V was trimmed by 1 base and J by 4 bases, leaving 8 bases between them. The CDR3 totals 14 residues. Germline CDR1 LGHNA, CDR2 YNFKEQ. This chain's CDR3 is CASSQVQQNQPQHF. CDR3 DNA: TGTGCCAGCAGCCAAGTACAGCAAAATCAGCCCCAGCATTTT.

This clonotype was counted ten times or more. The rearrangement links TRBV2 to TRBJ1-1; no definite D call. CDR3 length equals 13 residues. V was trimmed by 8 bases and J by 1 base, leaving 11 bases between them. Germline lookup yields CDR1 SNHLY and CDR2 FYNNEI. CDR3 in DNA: TGTGCCAGCGGGGTCGGGCGGAACACTGAAGCTTTCTTT. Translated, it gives CASGVGRNTEAFF.

CDR3 nucleotides: TGTGCCAGCAGCTCGGACCGGAACTCCTACAATGAGCAGTTCTTC. The encoded protein is CASSSDRNSYNEQFF. This chain connects TRBV7-2 to TRBJ2-1; no clear D gene. Germline values: CDR1 SGHTA, CDR2 FQGNSA. The CDR3 has 15 amino acids. Trimming left V 4 bases short and J 0 bases short, with 10 bases between. Filled out from reference TRBV7-2 and TRBJ2-1, the complete variable domain reads GAGVSQSPSNKVTEKGKDVELRCDPISGHTALYWYRQSLGQGLEFLIYFQGNSAPDKSGLPSDRFSAERTGGSVSTLTIQRTQQEDSAVYLCASSSDRNSYNEQFFGPGTRLTVL.

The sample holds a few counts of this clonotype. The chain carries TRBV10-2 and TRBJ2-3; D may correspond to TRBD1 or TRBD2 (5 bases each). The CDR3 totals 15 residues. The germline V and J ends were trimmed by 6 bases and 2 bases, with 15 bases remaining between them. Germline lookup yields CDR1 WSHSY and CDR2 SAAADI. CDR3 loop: CASRTPGPYTDTQYF. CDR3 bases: TGCGCCAGCAGAACTCCGGGACCATACACAGATACGCAGTATTTT.

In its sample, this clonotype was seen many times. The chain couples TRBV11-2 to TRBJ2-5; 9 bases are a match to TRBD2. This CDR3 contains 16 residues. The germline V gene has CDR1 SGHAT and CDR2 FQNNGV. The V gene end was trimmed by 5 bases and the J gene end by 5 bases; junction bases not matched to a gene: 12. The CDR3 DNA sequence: TGTGCCAGCAGCGCCCGGCTGAGCGGGGGGCGGGAGACCCAGTACTTC. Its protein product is CASSARLSGGRETQYF.